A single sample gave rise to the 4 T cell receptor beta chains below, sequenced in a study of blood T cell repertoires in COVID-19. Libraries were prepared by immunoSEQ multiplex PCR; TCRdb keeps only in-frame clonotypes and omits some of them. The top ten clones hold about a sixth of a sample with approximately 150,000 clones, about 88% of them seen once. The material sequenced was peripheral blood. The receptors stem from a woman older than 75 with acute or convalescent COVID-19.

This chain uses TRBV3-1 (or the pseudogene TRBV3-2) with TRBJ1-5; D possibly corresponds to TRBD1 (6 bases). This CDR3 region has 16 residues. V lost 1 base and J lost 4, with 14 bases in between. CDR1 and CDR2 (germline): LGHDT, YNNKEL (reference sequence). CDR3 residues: CASSQGWRQGNQPQHF. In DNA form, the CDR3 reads TGTGCCAGCAGCCAAGGGTGGAGGCAGGGGAATCAGCCCCAGCATTTT.

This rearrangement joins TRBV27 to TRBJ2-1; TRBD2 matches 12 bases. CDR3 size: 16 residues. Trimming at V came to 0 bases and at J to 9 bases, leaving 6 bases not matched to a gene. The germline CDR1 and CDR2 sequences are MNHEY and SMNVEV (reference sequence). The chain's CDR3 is CASSLSLAGGLVEQFF. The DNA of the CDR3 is TGTGCCAGCAGTTTATCCCTAGCGGGAGGGCTTGTTGAGCAGTTCTTC.

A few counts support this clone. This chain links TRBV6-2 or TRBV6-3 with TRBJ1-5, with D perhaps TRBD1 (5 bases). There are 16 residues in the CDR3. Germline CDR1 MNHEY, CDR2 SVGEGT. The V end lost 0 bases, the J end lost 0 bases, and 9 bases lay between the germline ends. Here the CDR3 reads CASSYSGALSNQPQHF. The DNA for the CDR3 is TGTGCCAGCAGTTACTCAGGGGCTCTTAGCAATCAGCCCCAGCATTTT.

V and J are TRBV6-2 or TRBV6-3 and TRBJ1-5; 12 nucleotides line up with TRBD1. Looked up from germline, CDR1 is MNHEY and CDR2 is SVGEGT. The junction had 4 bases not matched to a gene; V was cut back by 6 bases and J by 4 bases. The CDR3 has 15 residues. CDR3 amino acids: CASSLGQGANQPQHF. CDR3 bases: TGTGCCAGCAGCCTGGGACAGGGGGCGAATCAGCCCCAGCATTTT.